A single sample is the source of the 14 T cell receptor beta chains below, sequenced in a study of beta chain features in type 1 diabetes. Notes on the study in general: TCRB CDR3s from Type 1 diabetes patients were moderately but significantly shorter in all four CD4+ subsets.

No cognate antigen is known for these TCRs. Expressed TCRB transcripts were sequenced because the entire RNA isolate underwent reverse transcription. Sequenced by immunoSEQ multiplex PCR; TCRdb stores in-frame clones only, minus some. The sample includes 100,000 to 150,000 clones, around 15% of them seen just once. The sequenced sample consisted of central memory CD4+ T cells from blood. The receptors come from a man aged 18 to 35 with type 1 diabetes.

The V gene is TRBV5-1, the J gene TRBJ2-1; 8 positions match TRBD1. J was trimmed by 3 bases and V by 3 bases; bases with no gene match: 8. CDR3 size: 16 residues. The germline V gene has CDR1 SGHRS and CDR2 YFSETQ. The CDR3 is CASSSAGGAGYNEQFF. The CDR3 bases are TGCGCCAGCAGCTCTGCAGGGGGCGCTGGCTACAATGAGCAGTTCTTC.

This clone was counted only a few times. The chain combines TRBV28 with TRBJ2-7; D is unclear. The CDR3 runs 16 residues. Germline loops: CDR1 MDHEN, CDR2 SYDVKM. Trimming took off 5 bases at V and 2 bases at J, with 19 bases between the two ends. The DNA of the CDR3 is TGTGCCAGCAGTGGCACCGGGCTAAAGAGTACCTACGAGCAGTACTTC. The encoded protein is CASSGTGLKSTYEQYF.

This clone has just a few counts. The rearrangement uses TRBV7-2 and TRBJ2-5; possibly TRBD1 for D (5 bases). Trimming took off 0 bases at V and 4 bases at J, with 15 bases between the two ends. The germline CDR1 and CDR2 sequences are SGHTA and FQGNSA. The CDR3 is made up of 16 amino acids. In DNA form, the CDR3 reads TGTGCCAGCAGCTTAGCATCCAGGGCCGGTGGAGAGACCCAGTACTTC. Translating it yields CASSLASRAGGETQYF.

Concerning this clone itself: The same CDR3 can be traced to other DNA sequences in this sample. The CDR3 region has the DNA TGTGCCAGCAGCTTTACTAGCGGTAATTCGAACACCGGGGAGCTGTTTTTT. Translated: CASSFTSGNSNTGELFF. The chain couples TRBV7-2 to TRBJ2-2; 8 nucleotides align to TRBD2. The trim removed 3 bases at V and 0 bases at J, leaving 6 bases unmatched. This CDR3 spans 17 amino acids. Per germline, CDR1 SGHTA and CDR2 FQGNSA.

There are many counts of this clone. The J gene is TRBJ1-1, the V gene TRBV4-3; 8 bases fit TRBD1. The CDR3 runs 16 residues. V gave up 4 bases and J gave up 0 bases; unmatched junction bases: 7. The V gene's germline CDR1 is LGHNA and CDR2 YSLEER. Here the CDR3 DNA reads TGCGCCAGCAGCCGTGGGACAGGTAGAATGAACACTGAAGCTTTCTTT. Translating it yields CASSRGTGRMNTEAFF.

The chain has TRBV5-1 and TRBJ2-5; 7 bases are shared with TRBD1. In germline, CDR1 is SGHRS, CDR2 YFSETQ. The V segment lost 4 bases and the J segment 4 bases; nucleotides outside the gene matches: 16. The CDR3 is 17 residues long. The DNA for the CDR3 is TGCGCCAGCAGCCATGACACAACCTCCGCAGGGGGAGAGACCCAGTACTTC. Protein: CASSHDTTSAGGETQYF.

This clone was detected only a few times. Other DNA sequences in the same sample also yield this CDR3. The CDR3 nucleotides are TGCAGCGGCAGGTACAATGAGCAGTTCTTC. Encoded protein: CSGRYNEQFF. The genes are TRBV29-1 and TRBJ2-1; D gene ambiguous. The CDR3 extends over 10 amino acids. Between the trimmed V and J ends, which lost 7 bases and 4 bases, there was a span of 5 bases. Germline loops: CDR1 SQVTM, CDR2 ANQGSEA.

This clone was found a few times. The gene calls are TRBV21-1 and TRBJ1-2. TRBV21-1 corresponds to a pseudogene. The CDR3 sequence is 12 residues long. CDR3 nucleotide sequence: TGTGCCAGCAGGGGCGGGAAGGATGGCTACACCTTC. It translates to CASRGGKDGYTF.

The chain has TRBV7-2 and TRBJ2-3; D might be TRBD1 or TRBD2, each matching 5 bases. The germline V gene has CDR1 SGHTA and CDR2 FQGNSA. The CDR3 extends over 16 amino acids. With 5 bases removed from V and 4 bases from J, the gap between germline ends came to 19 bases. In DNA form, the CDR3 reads TGTGCCAGCAGCCTCTTGGGGGAGCGGCTCGCAGATACGCAGTATTTT. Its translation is CASSLLGERLADTQYF.

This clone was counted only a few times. This CDR3 is CASSKDNGELFF. CDR3 DNA: TGTGCCAGCAGCAAAGACAACGGGGAGCTGTTTTTT. The V call is TRBV2, the J call TRBJ2-2; D is undetermined. Per germline, CDR1 SNHLY and CDR2 FYNNEI. Deletions cut 6 bases from V and 7 bases from J, with 9 bases between. The CDR3 loop spans 12 amino acids.

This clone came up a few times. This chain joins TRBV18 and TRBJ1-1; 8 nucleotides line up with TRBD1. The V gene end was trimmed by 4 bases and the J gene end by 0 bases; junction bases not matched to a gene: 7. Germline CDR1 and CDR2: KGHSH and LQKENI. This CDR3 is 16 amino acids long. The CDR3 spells CASSLFYRGMNTEAFF. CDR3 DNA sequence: TGTGCCAGCTCACTATTTTACAGGGGGATGAACACTGAAGCTTTCTTT.

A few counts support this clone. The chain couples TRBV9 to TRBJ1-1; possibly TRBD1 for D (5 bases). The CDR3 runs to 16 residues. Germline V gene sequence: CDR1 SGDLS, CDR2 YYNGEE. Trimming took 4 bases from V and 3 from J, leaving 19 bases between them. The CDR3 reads CASSPGHGGGDTEAFF. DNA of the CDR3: TGTGCCAGCAGCCCAGGGCACGGGGGTGGAGACACTGAAGCTTTCTTT.

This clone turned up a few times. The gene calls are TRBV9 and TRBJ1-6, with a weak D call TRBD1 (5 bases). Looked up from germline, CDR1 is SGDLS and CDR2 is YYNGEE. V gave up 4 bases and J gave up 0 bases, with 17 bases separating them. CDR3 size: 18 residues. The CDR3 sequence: CASSPYVGVPSYNSPLHF. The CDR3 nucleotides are TGTGCCAGCAGCCCCTACGTGGGGGTTCCCTCCTATAATTCACCCCTCCACTTT.

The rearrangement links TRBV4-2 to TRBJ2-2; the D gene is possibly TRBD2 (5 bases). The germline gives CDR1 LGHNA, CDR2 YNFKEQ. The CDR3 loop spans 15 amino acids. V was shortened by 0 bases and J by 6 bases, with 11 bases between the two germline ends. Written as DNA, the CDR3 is TGTGCCAGCAGCCAAGATTACCTAGCCTCCGGGGAGCTGTTTTTT. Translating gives CASSQDYLASGELFF.